The clone carrying this TCR beta chain was counted a few times. Its antigen is still unknown. This sample was taken from a study of PD-1 blockade in classical Hodgkin lymphoma. Study-wide points: Repertoire differences lack defined causes, possibly disease activity or prior therapy.

Method: immunoSEQ multiplex PCR; TCRdb's copy keeps in-frame clones and lacks some. The sample contains about 26,000 clones, approximately 67% of which appear only once. This CDR3 comprises 14 residues. V lost 0 bases to trimming and J lost 1 base, with 7 bases between them. Germline V gene data show CDR1 as SGHDT and CDR2 as YYEEEE. All patients relapsed after autologous stem cell transplantation, and brentuximab vedotin exposure varied. The gene calls are TRBV5-6 and TRBJ1-1; no definite D call. This specimen was peripheral blood mononuclear cells (PBMCs), taken before the second cycle of nivolumab. The source is a human donor with classical Hodgkin lymphoma. CDR3 residues: CASSLVPQNTEAFF. In nucleotides, the CDR3 is TGTGCCAGCAGCTTGGTCCCCCAGAACACTGAAGCTTTCTTT.